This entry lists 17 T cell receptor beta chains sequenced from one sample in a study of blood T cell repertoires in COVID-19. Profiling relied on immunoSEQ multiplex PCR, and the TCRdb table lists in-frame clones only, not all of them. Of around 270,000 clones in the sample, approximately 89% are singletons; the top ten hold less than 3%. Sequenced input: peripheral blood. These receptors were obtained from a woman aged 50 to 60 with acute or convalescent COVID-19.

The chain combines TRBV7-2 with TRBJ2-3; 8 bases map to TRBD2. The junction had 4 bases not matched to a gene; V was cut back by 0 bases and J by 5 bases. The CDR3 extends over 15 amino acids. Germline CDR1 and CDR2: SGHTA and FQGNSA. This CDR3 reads CASSLASGNVDTQYF. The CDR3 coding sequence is TGTGCCAGCAGCTTAGCTAGCGGGAATGTAGATACGCAGTATTTT.

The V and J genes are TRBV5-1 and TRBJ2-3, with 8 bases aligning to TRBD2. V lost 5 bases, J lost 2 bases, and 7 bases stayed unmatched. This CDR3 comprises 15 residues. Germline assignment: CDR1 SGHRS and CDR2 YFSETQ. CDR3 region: CASRDILAATDTQYF. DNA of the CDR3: TGCGCCAGCAGGGACATACTAGCGGCCACAGATACGCAGTATTTT.

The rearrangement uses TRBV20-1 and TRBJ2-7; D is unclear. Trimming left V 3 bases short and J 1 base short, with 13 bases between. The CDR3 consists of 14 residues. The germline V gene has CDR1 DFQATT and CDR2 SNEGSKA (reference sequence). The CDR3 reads CSASGPSLSYEQYF. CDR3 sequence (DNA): TGCAGTGCTAGTGGCCCGAGTCTTTCCTACGAGCAGTACTTC.

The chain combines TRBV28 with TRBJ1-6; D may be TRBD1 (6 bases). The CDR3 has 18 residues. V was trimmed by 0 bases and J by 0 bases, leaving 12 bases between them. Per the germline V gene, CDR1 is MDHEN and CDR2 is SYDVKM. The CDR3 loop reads CASSLWGHLSSYNSPLHF. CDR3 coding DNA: TGTGCCAGCAGTTTATGGGGACACCTAAGCTCCTATAATTCACCCCTCCACTTT. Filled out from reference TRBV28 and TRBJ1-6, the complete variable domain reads DVKVTQSSRYLVKRTGEKVFLECVQDMDHENMFWYRQDPGLGLRLIYFSYDVKMKEKGDIPEGYSVSREKKERFSLILESASTNQTSMYLCASSLWGHLSSYNSPLHFGNGTRLTVT.

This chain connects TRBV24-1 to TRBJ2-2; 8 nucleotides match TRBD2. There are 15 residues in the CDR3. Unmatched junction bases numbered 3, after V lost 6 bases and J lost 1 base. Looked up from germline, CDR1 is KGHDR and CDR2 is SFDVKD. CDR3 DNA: TGTGCCACCAGTCGTACTAGCGGGAACACCGGGGAGCTGTTTTTT. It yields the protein CATSRTSGNTGELFF.

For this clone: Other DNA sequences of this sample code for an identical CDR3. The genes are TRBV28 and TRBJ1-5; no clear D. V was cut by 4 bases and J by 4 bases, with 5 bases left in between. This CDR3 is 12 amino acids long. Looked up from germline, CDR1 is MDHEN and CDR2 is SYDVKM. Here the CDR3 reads CASSSGNQPQHF. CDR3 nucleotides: TGTGCCAGCAGTTCGGGGAATCAGCCCCAGCATTTT.

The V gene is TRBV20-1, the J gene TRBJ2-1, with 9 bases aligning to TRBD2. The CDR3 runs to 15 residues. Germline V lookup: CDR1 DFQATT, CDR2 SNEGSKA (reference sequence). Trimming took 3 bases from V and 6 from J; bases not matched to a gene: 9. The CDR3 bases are TGCAGTGCTAGTTGGCTTAGCGGGAGCGGCAATGAGCAGTTCTTC. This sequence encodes CSASWLSGSGNEQFF.

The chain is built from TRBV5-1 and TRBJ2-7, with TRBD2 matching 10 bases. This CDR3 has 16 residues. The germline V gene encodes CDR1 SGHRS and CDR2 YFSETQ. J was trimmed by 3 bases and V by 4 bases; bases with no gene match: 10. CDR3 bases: TGCGCCAGCAGCCCCGGACTAGCGGATCGCTTCTACGAGCAGTACTTC. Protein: CASSPGLADRFYEQYF. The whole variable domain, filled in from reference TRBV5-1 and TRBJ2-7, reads KAGVTQTPRYLIKTRGQQVTLSCSPISGHRSVSWYQQTPGQGLQFLFEYFSETQRNKGNFPGRFSGRQFSNSRSEMNVSTLELGDSALYLCASSPGLADRFYEQYFGPGTRLTVT.

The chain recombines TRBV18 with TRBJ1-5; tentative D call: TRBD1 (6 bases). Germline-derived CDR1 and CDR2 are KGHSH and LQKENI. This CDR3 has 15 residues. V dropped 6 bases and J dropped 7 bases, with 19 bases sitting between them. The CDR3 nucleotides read TGTGCCAGCTCCCCCCGGGCGGGGGCAGGGCAGCCCCAGCATTTT. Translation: CASSPRAGAGQPQHF.

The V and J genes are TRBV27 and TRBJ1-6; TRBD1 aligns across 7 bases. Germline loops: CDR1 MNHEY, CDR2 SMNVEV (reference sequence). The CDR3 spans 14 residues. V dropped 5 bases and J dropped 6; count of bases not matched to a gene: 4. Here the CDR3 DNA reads TGTGCCAGCAGTCTCGGACAGGCTAATTCACCCCTCCACTTT. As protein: CASSLGQANSPLHF.

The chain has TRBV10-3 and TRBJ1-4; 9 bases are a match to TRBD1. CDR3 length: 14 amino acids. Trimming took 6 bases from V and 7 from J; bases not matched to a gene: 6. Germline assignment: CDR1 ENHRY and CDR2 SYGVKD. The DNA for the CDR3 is TGTGCCATCAGGGCTACGGGACAGGGTGAAAAACTGTTTTTT. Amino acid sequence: CAIRATGQGEKLFF.

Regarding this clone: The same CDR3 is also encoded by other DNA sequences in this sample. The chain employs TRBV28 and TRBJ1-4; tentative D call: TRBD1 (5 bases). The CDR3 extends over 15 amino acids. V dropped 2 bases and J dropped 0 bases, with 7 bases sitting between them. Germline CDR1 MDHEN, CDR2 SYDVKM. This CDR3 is CASSLGGATNEKLFF. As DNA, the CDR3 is TGTGCCAGCAGTTTAGGAGGGGCAACTAATGAAAAACTGTTTTTT.

The CDR3 DNA reads TGTGCCAGCAGTACCCTGGAGGTTAGGGTAACTGAAGCTTTCTTT. Amino acids: CASSTLEVRVTEAFF. This chain links TRBV7-8 with TRBJ1-1, with no clear D. CDR1 SGHVS and CDR2 FQNEAQ come from the germline V gene. The V end lost 6 bases, the J end lost 5 bases, and 19 bases lay between the germline ends. The CDR3 loop spans 15 amino acids.

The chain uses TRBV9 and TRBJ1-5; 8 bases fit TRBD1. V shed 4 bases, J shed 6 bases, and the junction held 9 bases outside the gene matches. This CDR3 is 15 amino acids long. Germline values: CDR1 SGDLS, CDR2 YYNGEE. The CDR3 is CASSPRGTGVQPQHF. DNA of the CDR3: TGTGCCAGCAGCCCCCGTGGGACAGGAGTTCAGCCCCAGCATTTT.

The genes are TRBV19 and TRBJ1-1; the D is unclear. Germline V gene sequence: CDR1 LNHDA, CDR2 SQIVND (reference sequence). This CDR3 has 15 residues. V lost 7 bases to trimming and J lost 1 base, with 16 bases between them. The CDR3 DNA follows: TGTGCCAGTAACGTGGGGAGGGCTAAGAACACTGAAGCTTTCTTT. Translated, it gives CASNVGRAKNTEAFF.

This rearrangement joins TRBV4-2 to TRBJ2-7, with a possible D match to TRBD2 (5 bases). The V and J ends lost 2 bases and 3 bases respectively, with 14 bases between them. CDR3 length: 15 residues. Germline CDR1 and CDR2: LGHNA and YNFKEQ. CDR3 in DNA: TGTGCCAGCAGCCAACCTGGAGGCAGTGTCTACGAGCAGTACTTC. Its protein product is CASSQPGGSVYEQYF.

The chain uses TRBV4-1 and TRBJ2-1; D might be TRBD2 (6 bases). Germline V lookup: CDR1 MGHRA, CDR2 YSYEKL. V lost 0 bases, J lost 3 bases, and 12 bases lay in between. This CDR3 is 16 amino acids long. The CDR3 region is CASSQEAGRDYNEQFF. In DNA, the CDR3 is TGCGCCAGCAGCCAAGAGGCGGGACGTGACTACAATGAGCAGTTCTTC.